This T cell receptor beta chain was recorded in a study of CD8+ T cells in alopecia areata. Broader study findings: Normal scalp showed lower clonality than lesional scalp, especially alopecia totalis/universalis. Compared with mice, patients displayed less clear TCR sharing, possibly for HLA-related reasons. Sequencing of scalp samples also captures resident alphabeta T cells of normal skin.

CDR3 size: 14 residues. From germline, CDR1 is SQVTM and CDR2 ANQGSEA. J was trimmed by 7 bases and V by 6 bases; bases with no gene match: 9. cDNA reverse transcribed from extracted RNA served as the sequencing template. TCRdb keeps only in-frame clones here, not all; method: immunoSEQ multiplex PCR. The top ten hold roughly 10% of the sample, which has some 120,000 clones, less than 50% seen once. This clone was counted only a few times. Its antigen is not identified. Peripheral blood samples and lesional scalp punch biopsies were obtained from alopecia areata patients. The source of this sequence is a human donor with alopecia areata. The sample comprised NKG2D-low CD8+ T cells sorted from blood. The rearrangement joins TRBV29-1 to TRBJ2-1; the match to TRBD1 covers 10 bases. The CDR3 DNA is TGCAGCGTAATCACCCGGGACAGGGGTAATGAGCAGTTCTTC. This encodes CSVITRDRGNEQFF.